This passage covers 4 T cell receptor beta chains from one sample sequenced in a study of blood T cell repertoires in COVID-19. Assay used: immunoSEQ multiplex PCR; TCRdb lists only in-frame clones, some missing. The data show 100,000 to 120,000 clones, with around 85% seen just once and approximately 1.5% held by the top ten. Sequencing used peripheral blood. Source of these receptors: a man in his fifties or sixties with acute or convalescent COVID-19.

The chain uses TRBV28 and TRBJ2-7; 7 nucleotides match TRBD1. Germline loops: CDR1 MDHEN, CDR2 SYDVKM. CDR3 length equals 16 residues. V dropped 5 bases and J dropped 2; count of bases not matched to a gene: 12. The CDR3 region is CASSPETGWNPYEQYF. DNA for the CDR3: TGTGCCAGCAGTCCCGAGACAGGGTGGAATCCCTACGAGCAGTACTTC.

V gene TRBV2 combines with J gene TRBJ2-1; D uncertain. V gave up 7 bases and J gave up 9 bases, with 10 bases separating them. Germline values: CDR1 SNHLY, CDR2 FYNNEI. The CDR3 is made up of 11 amino acids. CDR3 loop: CASTRSPEQFF. CDR3 nucleotide sequence: TGTGCCAGCACTCGGTCCCCTGAGCAGTTCTTC.

CDR3 sequence reads: CATNNLGSTEAFF. DNA for the CDR3: TGTGCCACAAATAACCTTGGGAGTACTGAAGCTTTCTTT. The chain employs TRBV15 and TRBJ1-1; D remains ambiguous. Germline CDR1 reads LNHNV; CDR2 reads YYDKDF (reference sequence). Between the trimmed V and J ends, which lost 9 bases and 5 bases, there was a span of 16 bases. This CDR3 has 13 residues.

This clone was counted a single time. The chain links TRBV5-1 to TRBJ1-4; TRBD1 is a possible D gene (5 bases). Germline V lookup: CDR1 SGHRS, CDR2 YFSETQ. V was clipped by 2 bases and J by 7 bases, with 18 bases between them. The CDR3 consists of 16 residues. The chain's CDR3 is CASSFASGGSREKLFF. The CDR3 DNA sequence: TGCGCCAGCAGCTTTGCTAGCGGGGGTTCACGTGAAAAACTGTTTTTT.